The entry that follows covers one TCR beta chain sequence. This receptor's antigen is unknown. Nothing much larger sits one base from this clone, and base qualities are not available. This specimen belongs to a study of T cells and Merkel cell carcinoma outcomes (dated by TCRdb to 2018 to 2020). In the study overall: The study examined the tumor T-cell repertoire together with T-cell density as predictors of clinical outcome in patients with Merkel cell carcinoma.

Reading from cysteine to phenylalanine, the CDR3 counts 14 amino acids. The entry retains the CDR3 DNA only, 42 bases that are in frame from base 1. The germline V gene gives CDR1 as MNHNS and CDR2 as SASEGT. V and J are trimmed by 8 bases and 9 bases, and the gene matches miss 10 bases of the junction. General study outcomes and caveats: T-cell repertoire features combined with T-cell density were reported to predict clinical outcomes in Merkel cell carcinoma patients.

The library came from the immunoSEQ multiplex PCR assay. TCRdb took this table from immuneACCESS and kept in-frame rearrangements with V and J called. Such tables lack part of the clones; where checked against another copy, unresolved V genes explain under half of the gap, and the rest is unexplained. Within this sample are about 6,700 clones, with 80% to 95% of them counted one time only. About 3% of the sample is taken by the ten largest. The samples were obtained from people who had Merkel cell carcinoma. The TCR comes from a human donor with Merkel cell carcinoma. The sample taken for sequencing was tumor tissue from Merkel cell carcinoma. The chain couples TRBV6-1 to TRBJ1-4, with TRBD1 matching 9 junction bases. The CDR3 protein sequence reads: CASFLGQGGQKLFF. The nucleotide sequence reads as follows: TGTGCCAGCTTCCTGGGACAGGGCGGTCAAAAACTGTTTTTT.